The TCR beta chain under discussion was sequenced for a study of early T cells in non-severe SARS-CoV-2 infection (dated by TCRdb to the early 2020s). In terms of the full investigation: Because TCR sequencing was done on bulk RNA from unsorted whole blood, the alpha and beta chains could not be paired.

On the study overall, not on this receptor specifically: Matching against VDJdb was skewed toward anti-spike CD8 responses, likely underestimated virus-specific expansions, and missed private and CD4 specificities.

Via the germline V gene (reference sequence), CDR1 is LGHDT and CDR2 YNNKEL. The CDR3 runs 14 residues from the cysteine to the phenylalanine. The entry retains the CDR3 DNA only, 42 bases that are in frame from base 1. V is reduced by 0 bases and J by 6 bases, leaving a spacing of 12 bases between them. The method was 5' RACE. Sequencing was performed on a NextSeq 500. To correct for sequencing error and PCR bias, the TCR library protocol tagged individual cDNA molecules with unique molecular identifiers. Both TCR alpha and beta chains were sequenced, and tight co-correlation was observed between alpha and beta sequence abundances in each sample. Per the source publication's procedure: Decombinator V4 was used to annotate the V gene, J gene and CDR3 of the TCR sequences. Expanded TCRs were defined as changing significantly between any two time points under a Poisson model with p below 0.0001. TCR abundances were normalised to the total number of TCRs sequenced per sample and expressed as counts per million. MAIT TCRs were defined by TRAV1-2 paired with TRAJ12, TRAJ20 or TRAJ33, and iNKT TCRs by TRAV10 paired with TRAJ18. VDJdb, accessed 1 November 2021, was searched for CMV, EBV and SARS-CoV-2 annotated TCRs, with TCRs annotated for multiple antigens excluded. The public reads were run again by TCRdb, first through fastp at Q25 and then through MiXCR, and only productive beta chains were kept. Each CDR3 protein appears once, grouped with its most common genes and DNA. These V and J calls rely on TCRdb rather than the paper's analysis. A total of under 50,000 distinct CDR3 sequences appear in this sample, approximately 4.1% of them only once. 5% to 7.5% of the sample lies in the top ten.

Remarks on this clonotype: The target of this receptor is not known. One base away there is no much larger clone; base qualities are not given.

A case-control design nested within a healthcare worker cohort in London, UK, was used, with weekly nasopharyngeal swab PCR tests and blood sampling performed. Between 23 and 31 March 2020, the week of the UK lockdown, healthcare workers were enrolled and then followed up weekly for as long as 16 weeks. The sample taken for sequencing was whole blood. The chain is encoded by TRBV3-1 joined to TRBJ2-7, with TRBD2 as a weak D call on 5 bases. The sequence derives from an adult who was a healthcare worker with PCR-confirmed SARS-CoV-2 infection or an uninfected control (not recorded which). The CDR3 amino acid sequence is: CASSQDPGKGEQYF. DNA sequence: TGTGCCAGCAGCCAAGATCCGGGAAAGGGCGAGCAGTACTTC.